This T cell receptor (beta chain) was sequenced in a study of shared clonotypes between healthy human individuals. The CDR3 has 14 amino acids. V lost 6 bases, J lost 4 bases, and 16 bases lay in between. The germline V gene has CDR1 MNHNS and CDR2 SASEGT. CD45RO negativity and positive selection for CCR7 defined naive CD8 cells, a population that excluded terminally differentiated effector memory CD45RA+ cells. Note on this clone: What it binds is not known.

Researchers ran the assay at a deep level. TCRdb's copy holds only in-frame clones and misses some; the assay was immunoSEQ multiplex PCR. The sample has millions of clones; about 92% are singletons. Overall study findings and caveats: A small donor pool kept down the genetic and exposure-history diversity that was represented. All-four-donor shared clonotypes had higher generation probabilities than non-shared clonotypes did. Sharing of clonotypes among donors was expected to vary with sequencing depth.

This rearrangement joins TRBV6-1 to TRBJ2-7, with D perhaps matching TRBD1 or TRBD2 (5 bases each). Specimen: naive CD8+ T cells from PBMCs. The receptor's source is a young man in good health. Some clones in this sample may be carry-over from other donors' samples. The CDR3 DNA reads as TGTGCCAGCAGGGGGCGGGCTAGATGGTACGAGCAGTACTTC. Amino acids: CASRGRARWYEQYF.